This entry features one T cell receptor (beta chain) sequence. The method was immunoSEQ multiplex PCR; TCRdb's version includes in-frame clones alone and lacks a portion of them. Of approximately 290,000 clones in the sample, roughly 90% were seen once. The data were taken from a study of blood T cell repertoires in COVID-19. Overall study: Acute and convalescent COVID-19 specimens originated in the United States, Italy and Spain. T cells, B-cell-depleted T cells, or PBMCs provided the cDNA or gDNA that served as material.

In germline, CDR1 is LGHDT, CDR2 YNNKEL (reference sequence). The CDR3 consists of 20 residues. The ends lost 1 base at V and 2 bases at J; junction bases unmatched: 16. The V call is TRBV3-1 (or the pseudogene TRBV3-2), the J call TRBJ2-3; 9 bases agree with TRBD2. The specimen sequenced was peripheral blood. The TCR originated in a woman in her twenties or thirties with COVID-19, enrolled during active disease. The CDR3 loop is CASSQGPLRRRGGDTDTQYF. In DNA form, the CDR3 reads TGTGCCAGCAGCCAAGGCCCCCTCCGCCGGCGGGGGGGGGACACAGATACGCAGTATTTT.